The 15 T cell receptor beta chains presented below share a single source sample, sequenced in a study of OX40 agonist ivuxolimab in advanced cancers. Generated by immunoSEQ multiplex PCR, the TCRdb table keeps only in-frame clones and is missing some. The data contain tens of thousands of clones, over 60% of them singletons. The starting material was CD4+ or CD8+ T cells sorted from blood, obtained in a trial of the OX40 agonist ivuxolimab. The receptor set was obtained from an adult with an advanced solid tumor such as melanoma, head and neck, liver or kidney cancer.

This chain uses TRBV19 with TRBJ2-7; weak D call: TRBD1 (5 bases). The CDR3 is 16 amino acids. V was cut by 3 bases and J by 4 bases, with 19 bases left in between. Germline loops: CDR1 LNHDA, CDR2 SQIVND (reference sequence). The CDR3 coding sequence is TGTGCCAGTAGTATCCGGGTTCGGCTAGGGGAATACGAGCAGTACTTC. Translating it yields CASSIRVRLGEYEQYF.

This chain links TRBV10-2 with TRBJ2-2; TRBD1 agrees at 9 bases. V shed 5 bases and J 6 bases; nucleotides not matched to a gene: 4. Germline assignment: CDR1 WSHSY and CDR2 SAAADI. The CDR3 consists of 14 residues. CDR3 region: CASSWTGDAGELFF. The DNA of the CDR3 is TGCGCCAGCAGTTGGACAGGGGACGCCGGGGAGCTGTTTTTT.

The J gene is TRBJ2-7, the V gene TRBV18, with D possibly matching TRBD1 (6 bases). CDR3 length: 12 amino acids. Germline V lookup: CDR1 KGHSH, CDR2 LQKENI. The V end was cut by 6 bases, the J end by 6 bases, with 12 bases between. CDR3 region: CASSIQGGEQYF. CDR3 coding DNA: TGTGCCAGCTCCATCCAAGGGGGCGAGCAGTACTTC.

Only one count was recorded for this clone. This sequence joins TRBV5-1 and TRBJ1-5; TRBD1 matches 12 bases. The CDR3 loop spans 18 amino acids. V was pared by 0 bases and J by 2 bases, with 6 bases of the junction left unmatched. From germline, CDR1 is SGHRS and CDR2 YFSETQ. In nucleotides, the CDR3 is TGCGCCAGCAGCTTGGACGGGACAGGGGGCGCGGGCAATCAGCCCCAGCATTTT. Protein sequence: CASSLDGTGGAGNQPQHF.

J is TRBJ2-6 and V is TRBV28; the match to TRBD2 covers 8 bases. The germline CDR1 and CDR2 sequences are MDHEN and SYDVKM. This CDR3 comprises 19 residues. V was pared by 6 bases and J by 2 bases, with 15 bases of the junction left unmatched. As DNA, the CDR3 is TGTGCCAGCAGCCCTCTCTCGATCCTCGGGAGGGCTGGGGCCAACGTCCTGACTTTC. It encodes CASSPLSILGRAGANVLTF.

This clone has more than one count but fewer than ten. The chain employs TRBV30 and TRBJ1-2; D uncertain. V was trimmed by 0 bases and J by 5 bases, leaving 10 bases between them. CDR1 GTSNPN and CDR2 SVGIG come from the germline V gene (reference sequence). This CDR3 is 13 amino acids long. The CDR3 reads CAWSVHNSYGYTF. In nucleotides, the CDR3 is TGTGCCTGGAGTGTACATAATAGTTATGGCTACACCTTC. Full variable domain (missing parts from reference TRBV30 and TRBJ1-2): SQTIHQWPATLVQPVGSPLSLECTVEGTSNPNLYWYRQAAGRGLQLLFYSVGIGQISSEVPQNLSASRPQDRQFILSSKKLLLSDSGFYLCAWSVHNSYGYTFGSGTRLTVV.

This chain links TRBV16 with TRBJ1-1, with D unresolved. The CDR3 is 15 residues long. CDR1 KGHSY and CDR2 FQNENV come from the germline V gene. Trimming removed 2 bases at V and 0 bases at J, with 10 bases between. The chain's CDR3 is CASSQPVPLNTEAFF. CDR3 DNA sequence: TGTGCCAGCAGCCAACCGGTCCCATTGAACACTGAAGCTTTCTTT.

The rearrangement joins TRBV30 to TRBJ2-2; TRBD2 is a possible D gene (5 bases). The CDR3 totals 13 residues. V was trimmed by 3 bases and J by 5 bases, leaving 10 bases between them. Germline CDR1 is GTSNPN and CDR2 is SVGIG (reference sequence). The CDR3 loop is CAWRLGETGELFF. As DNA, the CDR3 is TGTGCCTGGAGACTAGGTGAAACCGGGGAGCTGTTTTTT.

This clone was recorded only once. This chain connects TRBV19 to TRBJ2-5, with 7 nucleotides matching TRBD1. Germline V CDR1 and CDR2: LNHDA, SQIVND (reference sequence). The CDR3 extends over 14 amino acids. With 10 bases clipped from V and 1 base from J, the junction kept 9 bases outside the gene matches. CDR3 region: CATSTGTVQETQYF. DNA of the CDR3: TGTGCCACCTCTACAGGGACAGTCCAAGAGACCCAGTACTTC.

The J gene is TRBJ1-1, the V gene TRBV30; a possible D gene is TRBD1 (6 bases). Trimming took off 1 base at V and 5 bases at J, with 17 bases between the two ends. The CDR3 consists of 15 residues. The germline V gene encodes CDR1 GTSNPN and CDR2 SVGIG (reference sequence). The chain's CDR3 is CAWSEYDQGRTEAFF. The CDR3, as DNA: TGTGCCTGGAGTGAGTACGACCAGGGGAGGACTGAAGCTTTCTTT.

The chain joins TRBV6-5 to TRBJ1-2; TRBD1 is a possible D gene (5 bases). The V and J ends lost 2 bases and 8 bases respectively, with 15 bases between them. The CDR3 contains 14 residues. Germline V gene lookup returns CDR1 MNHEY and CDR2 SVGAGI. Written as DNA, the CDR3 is TGTGCCAGCAGTTACGCGGGACGCCAGGGCGGCTACACCTTC. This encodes CASSYAGRQGGYTF.

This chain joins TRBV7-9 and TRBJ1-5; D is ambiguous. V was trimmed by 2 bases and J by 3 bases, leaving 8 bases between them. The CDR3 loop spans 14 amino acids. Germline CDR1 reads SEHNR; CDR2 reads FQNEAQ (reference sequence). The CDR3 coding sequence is TGTGCCAGCAGCTTAAACAGCGCCAATCAGCCCCAGCATTTT. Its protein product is CASSLNSANQPQHF.

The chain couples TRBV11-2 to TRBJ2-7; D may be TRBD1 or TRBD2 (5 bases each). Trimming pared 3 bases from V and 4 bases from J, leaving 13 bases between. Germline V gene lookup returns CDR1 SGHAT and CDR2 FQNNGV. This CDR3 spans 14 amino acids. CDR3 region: CASSLGRADYEQYF. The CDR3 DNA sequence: TGTGCCAGCAGCTTGGGACGGGCGGATTACGAGCAGTACTTC.

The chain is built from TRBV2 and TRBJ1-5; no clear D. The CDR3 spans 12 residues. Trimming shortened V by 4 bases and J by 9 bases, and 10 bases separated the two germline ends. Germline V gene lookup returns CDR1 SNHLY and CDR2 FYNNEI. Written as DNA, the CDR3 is TGTGCCAGCAGTGTGACGGGCATGCCCCAGCATTTT. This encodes CASSVTGMPQHF.

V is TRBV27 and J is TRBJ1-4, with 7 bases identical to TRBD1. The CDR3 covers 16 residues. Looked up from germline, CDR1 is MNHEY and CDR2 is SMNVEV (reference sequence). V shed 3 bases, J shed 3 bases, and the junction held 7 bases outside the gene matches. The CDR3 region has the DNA TGTGCCAGCAGTTTCCGGTATGGGACAGCTAATGAAAAACTGTTTTTT. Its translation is CASSFRYGTANEKLFF.